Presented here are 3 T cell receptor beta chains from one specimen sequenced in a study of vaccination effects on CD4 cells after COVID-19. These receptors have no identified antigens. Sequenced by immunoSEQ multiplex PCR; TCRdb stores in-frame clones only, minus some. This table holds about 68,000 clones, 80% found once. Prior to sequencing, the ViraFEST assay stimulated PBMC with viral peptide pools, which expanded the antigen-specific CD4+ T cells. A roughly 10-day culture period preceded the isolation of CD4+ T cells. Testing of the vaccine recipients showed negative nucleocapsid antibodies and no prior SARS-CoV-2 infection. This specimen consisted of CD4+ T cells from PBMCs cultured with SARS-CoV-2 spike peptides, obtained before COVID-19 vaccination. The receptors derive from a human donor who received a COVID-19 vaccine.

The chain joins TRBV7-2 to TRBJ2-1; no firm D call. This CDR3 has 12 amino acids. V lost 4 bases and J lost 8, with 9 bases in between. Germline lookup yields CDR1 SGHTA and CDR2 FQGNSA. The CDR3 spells CASSSNGHEQFF. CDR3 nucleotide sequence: TGTGCCAGCAGCTCAAACGGGCATGAGCAGTTCTTC. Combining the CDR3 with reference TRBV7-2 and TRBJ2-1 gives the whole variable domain GAGVSQSPSNKVTEKGKDVELRCDPISGHTALYWYRQSLGQGLEFLIYFQGNSAPDKSGLPSDRFSAERTGGSVSTLTIQRTQQEDSAVYLCASSSNGHEQFFGPGTRLTVL.

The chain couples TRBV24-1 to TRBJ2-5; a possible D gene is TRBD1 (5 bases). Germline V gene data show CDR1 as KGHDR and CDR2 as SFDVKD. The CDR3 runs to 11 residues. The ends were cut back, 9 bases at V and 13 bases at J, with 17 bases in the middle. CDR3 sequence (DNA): TGTGCCACCGGGGCTTCAGGGTTGCTGTACTTC. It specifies CATGASGLLYF.

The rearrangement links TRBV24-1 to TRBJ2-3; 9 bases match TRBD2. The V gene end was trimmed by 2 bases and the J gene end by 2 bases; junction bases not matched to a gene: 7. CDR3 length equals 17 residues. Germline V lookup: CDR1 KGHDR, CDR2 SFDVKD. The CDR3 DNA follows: TGTGCCACCAGTGATTCTCATAGCGGGGGAAACACAGATACGCAGTATTTT. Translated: CATSDSHSGGNTDTQYF.